Listed below are T cell receptor beta chains from one sample, sequenced in a study of T cell clones after liver transplantation. The repertoire was sequenced with immunoSEQ multiplex PCR; TCRdb's copy has only in-frame clones and lacks some. This sample carries more than 20,000 clones, 85% to 95% of them seen once, and the ten largest clones take roughly 25%. The material was CD8+ T cells from blood, obtained about 26 months after liver transplant. All receptors come from a human patient who received a liver transplant. Among the T cells, some may be from the graft donor. Each CDR3 is given with its conserved first and last residue. D genes are given only for firm matches. For some rows the clone size is stated as once, few or many, or as a class when expanded; others skip it.

abundance: -; j_gene: TRBJ2-3; d_gene: -; v_gene: TRBV7-9; CDR3aa: CASSLTEPSTDTQYF; CDR3nt: TGTGCCAGCAGCCTGACAGAGCCTAGCACAGATACGCAGTATTTT
abundance: -; j_gene: TRBJ2-7; d_gene: TRBD1; v_gene: TRBV28; CDR3aa: CASRTGHTYEQYF; CDR3nt: TGTGCCAGCCGGACAGGGCACACCTACGAGCAGTACTTC
abundance: -; j_gene: TRBJ2-6; d_gene: -; v_gene: TRBV7-9; CDR3aa: CALGSSGANVLTF; CDR3nt: TGTGCCCTAGGTAGCTCTGGGGCCAACGTCCTGACTTTC
abundance: -; j_gene: TRBJ2-5; d_gene: -; v_gene: TRBV7-3; CDR3aa: CASSLAGPRAQETQYF; CDR3nt: TGTGCCAGCAGCTTAGCGGGACCCCGGGCGCAAGAGACCCAGTACTTC
abundance: -; j_gene: TRBJ2-1; d_gene: -; v_gene: TRBV7-9; CDR3aa: CASSLGNEQFF; CDR3nt: TGTGCCAGCAGCTTAGGGAATGAGCAGTTCTTC
abundance: once; j_gene: TRBJ2-5; d_gene: -; v_gene: TRBV9; CDR3aa: CASSVGGDRETQYF; CDR3nt: TGTGCCAGCAGCGTAGGTGGGGATCGGGAGACCCAGTACTTC
abundance: -; j_gene: TRBJ1-1; d_gene: -; v_gene: TRBV7-9; CDR3aa: CASRPTGALNTEAFF; CDR3nt: TGTGCCAGCAGGCCTACTGGCGCTCTGAACACTGAAGCTTTCTTT
abundance: -; j_gene: TRBJ1-1; d_gene: -; v_gene: TRBV7-8; CDR3aa: CASSLTTAVWNTEAFF; CDR3nt: TGTGCCAGCAGCTTAACGACCGCCGTCTGGAACACTGAAGCTTTCTTT
abundance: -; j_gene: TRBJ2-7; d_gene: -; v_gene: TRBV6-1; CDR3aa: CATQGVIYEQYF; CDR3nt: TGTGCCACACAGGGAGTGATCTACGAGCAGTACTTC
abundance: -; j_gene: TRBJ2-3; d_gene: -; v_gene: TRBV5-1; CDR3aa: CASSPPGGGGRGTQYF; CDR3nt: TGCGCCAGCAGCCCTCCGGGCGGTGGGGGTAGAGGTACGCAGTATTTT
abundance: -; j_gene: TRBJ2-7; d_gene: TRBD1; v_gene: TRBV4-3; CDR3aa: CASSQGQGAPYEQYF; CDR3nt: TGCGCCAGCAGCCAAGGACAGGGGGCCCCCTACGAGCAGTACTTC
abundance: -; j_gene: TRBJ2-7; d_gene: -; v_gene: TRBV11-2; CDR3aa: CASSLDSTPLLAYEQYF; CDR3nt: TGTGCCAGCAGCTTAGATTCTACGCCCTTGTTAGCCTACGAGCAGTACTTC
abundance: -; j_gene: TRBJ2-1; d_gene: -; v_gene: TRBV5-4; CDR3aa: CASSFGGEFYEQFF; CDR3nt: TGTGCCAGCAGCTTCGGGGGCGAGTTCTATGAGCAGTTCTTC
abundance: -; j_gene: TRBJ1-1; d_gene: -; v_gene: TRBV7-8; CDR3aa: CASSRGEPGAFF; CDR3nt: TGTGCCAGCAGCCGCGGGGAGCCAGGCGCTTTCTTT
abundance: -; j_gene: TRBJ1-2; d_gene: TRBD1; v_gene: TRBV9; CDR3aa: CASSGTGTGGVYGYTF; CDR3nt: TGTGCCAGCAGCGGCACCGGGACAGGGGGCGTTTATGGCTACACCTTC
abundance: once; j_gene: TRBJ2-7; d_gene: -; v_gene: TRBV13; CDR3aa: CASSFHRDSPYEQYF; CDR3nt: TGTGCCAGCAGCTTTCACCGGGACTCTCCCTACGAGCAGTACTTC
abundance: -; j_gene: TRBJ2-5; d_gene: -; v_gene: TRBV25-1; CDR3aa: CASSEVETQYF; CDR3nt: TGTGCCAGCAGTGAAGTGGAGACCCAGTACTTC
abundance: -; j_gene: TRBJ2-7; d_gene: -; v_gene: TRBV19; CDR3aa: CASSIDPRYEQYF; CDR3nt: TGTGCCAGTAGTATAGATCCCCGCTACGAGCAGTACTTC
abundance: -; j_gene: TRBJ2-7; d_gene: -; v_gene: TRBV5-1; CDR3aa: CASSLNGDIMPYEQYF; CDR3nt: TGCGCCAGCAGCTTGAATGGCGACATCATGCCCTACGAGCAGTACTTC
abundance: -; j_gene: TRBJ1-2; d_gene: TRBD1; v_gene: TRBV27; CDR3aa: CASSALQGAPDGYTF; CDR3nt: TGTGCCAGCAGTGCCTTACAGGGGGCGCCGGATGGCTACACCTTC
abundance: once; j_gene: TRBJ2-1; d_gene: -; v_gene: TRBV29-1; CDR3aa: CSVRGRKGQRDYNEQFF; CDR3nt: TGCAGCGTTCGGGGGAGGAAGGGCCAACGGGACTACAATGAGCAGTTCTTC
abundance: -; j_gene: TRBJ2-5; d_gene: TRBD2; v_gene: TRBV4-1; CDR3aa: CASSGQGTSGRVETQYF; CDR3nt: TGCGCCAGCAGCGGTCAGGGGACTAGCGGGAGAGTTGAGACCCAGTACTTC
abundance: once; j_gene: TRBJ2-1; d_gene: TRBD2; v_gene: TRBV19; CDR3aa: CASSIQASGSGGSYNEQFF; CDR3nt: TGTGCCAGTAGTATACAGGCTAGCGGGAGCGGGGGCTCCTACAATGAGCAGTTCTTC
abundance: few; j_gene: TRBJ2-1; d_gene: TRBD2; v_gene: TRBV5-4; CDR3aa: CASSPTRLAGSSYNEQFF; CDR3nt: TGTGCCAGCAGCCCAACGCGACTAGCGGGGAGCTCCTACAATGAGCAGTTCTTC
abundance: once; j_gene: TRBJ1-3; d_gene: -; v_gene: TRBV6-1; CDR3aa: CASVGLSPGGNTIYF; CDR3nt: TGTGCCAGCGTGGGATTATCCCCGGGAGGAAACACCATATATTTT
abundance: few; j_gene: TRBJ2-2; d_gene: -; v_gene: TRBV28; CDR3aa: CASSARGTGELFF; CDR3nt: TGTGCCAGCAGTGCCCGGGGGACCGGGGAGCTGTTTTTT
abundance: once; j_gene: TRBJ2-7; d_gene: -; v_gene: TRBV7-2; CDR3aa: CASSLTQPFLWYEQYF; CDR3nt: TGTGCCAGCAGCTTAACACAGCCGTTTTTGTGGTACGAGCAGTACTTC
abundance: once; j_gene: TRBJ1-5; d_gene: TRBD1; v_gene: TRBV6-1; CDR3aa: CASSEGDRAVNQPQHF; CDR3nt: TGTGCCAGCAGTGAAGGGGACAGGGCTGTAAATCAGCCCCAGCATTTT
abundance: -; j_gene: TRBJ2-1; d_gene: -; v_gene: TRBV21-1; CDR3aa: CASSKAPTTSGMYEQFF; CDR3nt: TGTGCCAGCAGCAAAGCCCCGACGACTAGCGGGATGTATGAGCAGTTCTTC
abundance: -; j_gene: TRBJ1-1; d_gene: TRBD1; v_gene: TRBV25-1; CDR3aa: CASSVGTAEAFF; CDR3nt: TGTGCCAGCAGTGTGGGGACAGCTGAAGCTTTCTTT
abundance: -; j_gene: TRBJ2-7; d_gene: -; v_gene: TRBV6-5; CDR3aa: CASSYDRGIYEQYF; CDR3nt: TGTGCCAGCAGTTACGATAGGGGGATTTACGAGCAGTACTTC
abundance: -; j_gene: TRBJ2-1; d_gene: TRBD2; v_gene: TRBV11-2; CDR3aa: CASSPRLAGAGEQFF; CDR3nt: TGTGCCAGCAGCCCCCGACTAGCGGGAGCCGGAGAGCAGTTCTTC
abundance: -; j_gene: TRBJ2-6; d_gene: TRBD1; v_gene: TRBV10-3; CDR3aa: CAISESTGAGSWGANVLTF; CDR3nt: TGTGCCATCAGTGAGTCAACAGGGGCTGGCTCTTGGGGGGCCAACGTCCTGACTTTC
abundance: -; j_gene: TRBJ2-5; d_gene: -; v_gene: TRBV7-9; CDR3aa: CASSSGVGTEETQYF; CDR3nt: TGTGCCAGCAGCAGCGGGGTGGGGACAGAAGAGACCCAGTACTTC
abundance: -; j_gene: TRBJ1-1; d_gene: -; v_gene: TRBV27; CDR3aa: CASSFGRATEAFF; CDR3nt: TGTGCCAGCAGTTTCGGGAGGGCCACTGAAGCTTTCTTT
abundance: -; j_gene: TRBJ1-1; d_gene: -; v_gene: TRBV7-9; CDR3aa: CASSLTDRNTEAFF; CDR3nt: TGTGCCAGCAGCTTAACTGACAGGAACACTGAAGCTTTCTTT
abundance: once; j_gene: TRBJ2-2; d_gene: -; v_gene: TRBV27; CDR3aa: CASSLGQNTGELFF; CDR3nt: TGTGCCAGCAGTTTAGGACAGAACACCGGGGAGCTGTTTTTT
abundance: -; j_gene: TRBJ2-7; d_gene: -; v_gene: TRBV28; CDR3aa: CASSAPGQRYEQYF; CDR3nt: TGTGCCAGCAGTGCTCCGGGACAACGCTACGAGCAGTACTTC
abundance: -; j_gene: TRBJ2-3; d_gene: -; v_gene: TRBV4-1; CDR3aa: CASSQREGTDTQYF; CDR3nt: TGCGCCAGCAGCCAGAGGGAGGGCACAGATACGCAGTATTTT
abundance: -; j_gene: TRBJ2-1; d_gene: -; v_gene: TRBV27; CDR3aa: CASSFSSLVEQFF; CDR3nt: TGTGCCAGCAGCTTTTCCTCCCTGGTTGAGCAGTTCTTC
abundance: -; j_gene: TRBJ1-1; d_gene: -; v_gene: TRBV5-1; CDR3aa: CASSFEGGLNTEAFF; CDR3nt: TGCGCCAGCAGCTTCGAGGGGGGGCTGAACACTGAAGCTTTCTTT
abundance: -; j_gene: TRBJ2-7; d_gene: TRBD2; v_gene: TRBV7-9; CDR3aa: CASSPRLAGAYEQYF; CDR3nt: TGTGCCAGCAGCCCGCGACTAGCGGGGGCCTACGAGCAGTACTTC
abundance: -; j_gene: TRBJ2-7; d_gene: TRBD2; v_gene: TRBV19; CDR3aa: CASTDLAGGPGEQYF; CDR3nt: TGTGCCAGTACGGACCTAGCGGGAGGGCCTGGCGAGCAGTACTTC